The clone carrying this TCR beta chain was counted a single time. These data originate in a study of blood T cell repertoires in COVID-19. The wider study: From the United States, Italy and Spain came samples of acute and convalescent COVID-19. T cells, B-cell-depleted T cells, or PBMCs supplied cDNA or gDNA.

Original data processing: From reference gene primer amplification, estimates of nucleated cell counts were derived. Repertoires were generated with immunoSEQ multiplex PCR, while TCRdb's copy carries only in-frame clones and drops some. That table gives V, J and clone size, and the DNA gave D and trimming. In the table there are over 5,000 clones, roughly 90% of which are singletons. In germline, CDR1 is SEHNR, CDR2 FQNEAQ (reference sequence). Trimming removed 3 bases at V and 1 base at J, with 9 bases between. This CDR3 is built from 14 residues. The chain combines TRBV7-9 with TRBJ1-1; D gene uncertain. This sequence was found in a man in his sixties with acute or convalescent COVID-19. Material: peripheral blood. The CDR3 spells CASSFSAGNTEAFF. For the CDR3, the DNA is TGTGCCAGCAGCTTTTCTGCAGGGAACACTGAAGCTTTCTTT.